This is a list of T cell receptor beta chains from one sample in a study of shared clonotypes between healthy human individuals. The repertoire was sequenced with immunoSEQ multiplex PCR; TCRdb's copy has only in-frame clones and lacks some. This sample has fewer than 1.8 million clones; approximately 98.5% occur once, and the top ten carry under 0.45%. Sequenced: naive CD4+ T cells sorted from blood. These receptors were obtained from a young man in good health. CDR3s include the opening cysteine and the closing phenylalanine or tryptophan.

TRBJ2-1	TRBV19	CASRTTAEQFF
TRBJ2-1	TRBV9	CASSVGTGVLNEQFF
TRBJ2-7	TRBV7-6	CASSIFWSDTGHDEQYF
TRBJ2-7	TRBV11-2	CASRSPGRTSYEQYF
TRBJ1-2	TRBV15	CATSRDPSTLDRFAGYTF
TRBJ1-4	TRBV27	CASSSGRINEKLFF
TRBJ1-2	TRBV28	CASSPGGGLYGYTF
TRBJ2-2	TRBV29-1	CSVAGLNTGELFF
TRBJ1-1	TRBV2	CASRDEMNTEAFF
TRBJ2-3	TRBV7-9	CASSSTGGLATHRTDTQYF
TRBJ1-2	TRBV25-1	CASSDPAAARYTF
TRBJ2-4	TRBV7-9	CASSLAKNIQYF
TRBJ2-3	TRBV19	CASTRTGRGSGRITDTQYF
TRBJ2-3	TRBV11-3	CASSLEAGGPDTQYF
TRBJ1-5	TRBV6-1	CASRWEARGNQPQHF
TRBJ1-1	TRBV28	CASSLVGAAFF
TRBJ2-2	TRBV7-3	CASSPGGVNTGELFF
TRBJ2-2	TRBV5-1	CASRPGRTSSNTGELFF
TRBJ2-5	TRBV18	CASSPGTQETQYF
TRBJ1-1	TRBV5-1	CASSAGQANTEAFF
TRBJ2-7	TRBV18	CASSGGNYEQYF
TRBJ2-2	TRBV9	CASSALAGELFF
TRBJ1-2	TRBV10-2	CASSELYRYGYTF
TRBJ2-7	TRBV28	CASSSNHRDYTYEQYF
TRBJ2-7	TRBV28	CASSSRDREYEQYF
TRBJ2-7	TRBV25-1	CASSATLGTGVFYEQYF
TRBJ1-5	TRBV12-5	CASALDRSNQPQHF
TRBJ2-2	TRBV19	CASRPTILNTGELFF
TRBJ2-5	TRBV28	CASSFVGTVKETQYF
TRBJ2-5	TRBV7-2	CASSLVGLAGVGVQETQYF
TRBJ2-1	TRBV7-2	CASSLLRTSLGGSEQFF
TRBJ2-7	TRBV18	CASSPGLAGGGTYEQYF
TRBJ2-1	TRBV7-2	CASSPLGQSYNEQFF
TRBJ2-2	TRBV10-3	CAIRPLGGGTGELFF
TRBJ1-3	TRBV9	CASSAPLGDTKHGNTIYF
TRBJ2-7	TRBV7-2	CASDYGGREQYF
TRBJ2-1	TRBV5-1	CASSLAGQLNNEQFF
TRBJ2-3	TRBV9	CASSVGSLAGEADTQYF
TRBJ1-2	TRBV11-2	CASSSQGLGGYTF
TRBJ2-2	TRBV14	CASSQTPWQVNTGELFF
TRBJ2-7	TRBV27	CASRQGNSGMSYEQYF
TRBJ2-2	TRBV29-1	CSVDLGRQSLNTGELFF
TRBJ1-5	TRBV7-6	CASSLGDRVRNQPQHF
TRBJ2-7	TRBV18	CASSPAEGGRYEQYF